Sequencing of this T cell receptor (beta chain) was carried out in a study of CD8+CD57+ T cells in acquired aplastic anemia. At the level of the study: Average DNA yield from sorted CD4+ and CD8+ cells was around 3.2 ug.

Genomic DNA acted as the template from which TCR beta VDJ combination and CDR3 sequence profiling were carried out. Each CDR3 protein gets one entry after TCRdb re-called the reads with MiXCR. The sample records 170,000 or so distinct CDR3 sequences, 45% to 50% being singletons. Study-level results: Patients had twenty-nine CD8+ CDR3 sequences in common with controls (the shared set).

Regarding this clonotype: The antigen is undetermined. Being one base from a much bigger clone, this may be a read error.

An expansion of CD8+CD57+ cells by flow cytometry had been shown in patients chosen for sequencing. The CDR3 is 12 amino acids. The germline V gene encodes CDR1 GTSNPN and CDR2 SVGIG (reference sequence). Trimming shortened V by 1 base and J by 4 bases, and 7 bases separated the two germline ends. Sequencing was done on a sample of sorted CD4+, CD8+, or CD8+CD57+ T cells (not recorded which) from PBMCs. This clonotype originated in a human donor with aplastic anemia. V and J are TRBV30 and TRBJ1-2; D gene ambiguous. The CDR3 sequence is CAWSGVSYGYTF. DNA for the CDR3: TGTGCCTGGAGTGGGGTATCCTATGGCTACACCTTC.